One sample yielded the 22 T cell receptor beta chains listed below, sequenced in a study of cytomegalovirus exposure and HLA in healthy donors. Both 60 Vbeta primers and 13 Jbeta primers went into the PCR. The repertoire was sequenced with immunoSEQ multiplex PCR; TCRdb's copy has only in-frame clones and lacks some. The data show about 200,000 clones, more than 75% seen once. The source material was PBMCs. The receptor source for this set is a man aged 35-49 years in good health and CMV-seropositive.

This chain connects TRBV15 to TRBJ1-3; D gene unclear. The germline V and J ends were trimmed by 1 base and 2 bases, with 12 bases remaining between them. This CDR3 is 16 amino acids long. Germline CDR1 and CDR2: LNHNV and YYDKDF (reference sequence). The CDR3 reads CATSRAFIGTGNTIYF. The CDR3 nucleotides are TGTGCCACCAGCAGAGCATTTATCGGTACTGGAAACACCATATATTTT.

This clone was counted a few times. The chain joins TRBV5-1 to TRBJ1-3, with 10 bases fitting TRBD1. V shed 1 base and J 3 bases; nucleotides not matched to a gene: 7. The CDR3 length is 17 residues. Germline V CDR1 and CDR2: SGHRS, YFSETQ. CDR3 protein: CASSLTRTGGGGNTIYF. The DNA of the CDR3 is TGCGCCAGCAGCTTGACCCGGACAGGGGGAGGTGGAAACACCATATATTTT.

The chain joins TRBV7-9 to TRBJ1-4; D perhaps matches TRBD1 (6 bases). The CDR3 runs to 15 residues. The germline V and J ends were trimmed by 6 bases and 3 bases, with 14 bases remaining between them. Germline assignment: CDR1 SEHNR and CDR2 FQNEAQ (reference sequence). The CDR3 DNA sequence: TGTGCCAGCAGTCAGCGGACAGACCCTAATGAAAAACTGTTTTTT. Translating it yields CASSQRTDPNEKLFF.

The CDR3 loop reads CASSFQGGYEQYF. CDR3 DNA sequence: TGTGCCAGCAGTTTTCAGGGGGGCTACGAGCAGTACTTC. The V gene is TRBV28, the J gene TRBJ2-7; D is possibly TRBD1 (7 bases). V gave up 3 bases and J gave up 3 bases, with 9 bases separating them. Germline V lookup: CDR1 MDHEN, CDR2 SYDVKM. CDR3 length equals 13 residues.

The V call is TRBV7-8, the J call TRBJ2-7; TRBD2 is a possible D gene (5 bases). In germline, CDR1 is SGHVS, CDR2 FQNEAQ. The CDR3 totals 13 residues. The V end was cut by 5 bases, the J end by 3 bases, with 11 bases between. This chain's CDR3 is CASSGSRDYEQYF. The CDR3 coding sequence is TGTGCCAGCAGCGGGAGTCGGGACTACGAGCAGTACTTC.

The CDR3: CASSHTTASGANVLTF. DNA for the CDR3: TGTGCCAGCAGCCATACAACAGCCTCTGGGGCCAACGTCCTGACTTTC. The rearrangement links TRBV4-2 to TRBJ2-6; D gene unclear. Germline V gives CDR1 LGHNA, CDR2 YNFKEQ. CDR3 length: 16 residues. V was clipped by 3 bases and J by 0 bases, with 9 bases between them.

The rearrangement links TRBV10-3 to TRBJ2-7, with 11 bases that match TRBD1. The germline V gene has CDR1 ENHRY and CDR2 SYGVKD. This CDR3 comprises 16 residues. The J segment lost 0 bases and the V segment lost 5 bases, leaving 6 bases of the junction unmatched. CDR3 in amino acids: CAISNFGTGGSYEQYF. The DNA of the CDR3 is TGTGCCATCAGTAACTTCGGGACAGGGGGCTCCTACGAGCAGTACTTC.

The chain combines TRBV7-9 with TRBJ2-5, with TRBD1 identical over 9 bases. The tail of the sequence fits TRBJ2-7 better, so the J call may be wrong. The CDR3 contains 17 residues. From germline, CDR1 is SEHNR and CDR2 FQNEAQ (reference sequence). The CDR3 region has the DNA TGTGCCAGCAGCTTAGCTGGGACAGGGAGGGGATACTACGAGCAGTACTTC. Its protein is CASSLAGTGRGYYEQYF.

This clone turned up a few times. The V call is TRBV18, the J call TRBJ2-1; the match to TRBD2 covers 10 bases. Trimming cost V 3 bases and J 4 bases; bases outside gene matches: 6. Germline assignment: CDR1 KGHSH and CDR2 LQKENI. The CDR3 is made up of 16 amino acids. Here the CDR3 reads CASSPETSGFYNEQFF. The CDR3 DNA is TGTGCCAGCTCACCGGAGACTAGCGGGTTTTACAATGAGCAGTTCTTC.

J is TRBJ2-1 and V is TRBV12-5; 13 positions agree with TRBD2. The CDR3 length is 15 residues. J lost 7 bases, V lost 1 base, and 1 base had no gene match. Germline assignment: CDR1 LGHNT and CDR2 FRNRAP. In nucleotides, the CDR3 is TGTGCTAGTGGTTTGGCGACTAGCGGGAGGAATGAGCAGTTCTTC. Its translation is CASGLATSGRNEQFF.

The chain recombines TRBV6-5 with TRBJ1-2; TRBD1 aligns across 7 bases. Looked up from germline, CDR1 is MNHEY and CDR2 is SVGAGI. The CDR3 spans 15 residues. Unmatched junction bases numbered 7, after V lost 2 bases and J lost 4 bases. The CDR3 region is CASSYTEDRTYGYTF. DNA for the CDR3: TGTGCCAGCAGTTACACCGAGGACAGGACCTATGGCTACACCTTC.

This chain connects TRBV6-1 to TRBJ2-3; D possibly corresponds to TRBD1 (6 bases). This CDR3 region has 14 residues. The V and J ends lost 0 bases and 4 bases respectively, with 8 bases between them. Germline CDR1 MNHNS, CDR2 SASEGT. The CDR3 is CASSEAGTSDTQYF. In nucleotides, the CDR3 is TGTGCCAGCAGTGAAGCCGGGACATCAGATACGCAGTATTTT.

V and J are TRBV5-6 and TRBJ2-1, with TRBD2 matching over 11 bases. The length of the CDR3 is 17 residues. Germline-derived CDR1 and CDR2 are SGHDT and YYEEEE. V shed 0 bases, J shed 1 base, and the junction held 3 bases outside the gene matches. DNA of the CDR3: TGTGCCAGCAGCTTGGACCTAGCGGGAGGATCCTACAATGAGCAGTTCTTC. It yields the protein CASSLDLAGGSYNEQFF. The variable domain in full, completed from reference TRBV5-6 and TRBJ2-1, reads DAGVTQSPTHLIKTRGQQVTLRCSPKSGHDTVSWYQQALGQGPQFIFQYYEEEERQRGNFPDRFSGHQFPNYSSELNVNALLLGDSALYLCASSLDLAGGSYNEQFFGPGTRLTVL.

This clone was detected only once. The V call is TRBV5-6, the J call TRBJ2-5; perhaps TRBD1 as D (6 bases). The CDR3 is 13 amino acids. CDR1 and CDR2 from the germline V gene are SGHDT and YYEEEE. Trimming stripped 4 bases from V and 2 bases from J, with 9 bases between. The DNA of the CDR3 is TGTGCCAGCAGCCCAGGGACACAAGAGACCCAGTACTTC. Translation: CASSPGTQETQYF.

The CDR3 DNA is TGTGCCAGCAGTGAAGGCGGCCGCACAACATTAAATTCACCCCTCCACTTT. Translating it yields CASSEGGRTTLNSPLHF. The chain has TRBV6-1 and TRBJ1-6; unclear D gene. This CDR3 spans 17 amino acids. With 1 base removed from V and 7 bases from J, the gap between germline ends came to 17 bases. Looked up from germline, CDR1 is MNHNS and CDR2 is SASEGT.

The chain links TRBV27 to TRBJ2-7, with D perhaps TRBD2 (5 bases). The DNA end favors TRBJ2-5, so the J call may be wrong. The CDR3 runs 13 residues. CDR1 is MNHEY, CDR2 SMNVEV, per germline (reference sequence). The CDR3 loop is CASSLFRGETQYF. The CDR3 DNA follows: TGTGCCAGCAGTTTATTTCGGGGAGAGACCCAGTACTTC.

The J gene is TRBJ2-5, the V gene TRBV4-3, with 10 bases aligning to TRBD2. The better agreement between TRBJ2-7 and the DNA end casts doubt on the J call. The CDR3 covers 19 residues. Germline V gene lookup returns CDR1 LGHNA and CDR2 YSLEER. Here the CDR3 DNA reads TGCGCCAGCAGCCAAGACGCCCTGGGGTTAAGCGGGAGGGCCAACGAGCAGTACTTC. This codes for CASSQDALGLSGRANEQYF.

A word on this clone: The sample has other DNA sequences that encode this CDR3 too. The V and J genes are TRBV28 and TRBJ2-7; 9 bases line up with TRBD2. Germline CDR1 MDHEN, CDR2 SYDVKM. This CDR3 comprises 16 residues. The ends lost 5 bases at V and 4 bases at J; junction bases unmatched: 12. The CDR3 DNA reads TGTGCCAGCAGTCCCCTCAGCGGGAGGTTAACTTACGAGCAGTACTTC. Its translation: CASSPLSGRLTYEQYF.

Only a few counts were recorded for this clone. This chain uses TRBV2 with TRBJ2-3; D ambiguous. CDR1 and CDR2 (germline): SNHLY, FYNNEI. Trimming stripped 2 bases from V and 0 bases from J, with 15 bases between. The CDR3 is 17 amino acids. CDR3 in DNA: TGTGCCAGCAGTGAAATTGGGTGGGCAGGCAGCACAGATACGCAGTATTTT. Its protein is CASSEIGWAGSTDTQYF.

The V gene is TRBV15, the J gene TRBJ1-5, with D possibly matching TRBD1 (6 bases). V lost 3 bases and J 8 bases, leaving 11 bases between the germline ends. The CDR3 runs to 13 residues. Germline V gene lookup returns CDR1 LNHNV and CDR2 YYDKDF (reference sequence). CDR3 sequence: CATSSEQGKPQHF. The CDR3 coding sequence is TGTGCCACCAGCAGTGAGCAGGGGAAGCCCCAGCATTTT.

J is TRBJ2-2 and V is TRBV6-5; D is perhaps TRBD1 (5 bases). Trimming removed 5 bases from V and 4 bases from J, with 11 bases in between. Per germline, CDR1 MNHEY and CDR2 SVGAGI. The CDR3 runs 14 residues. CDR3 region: CASSTLTATGELFF. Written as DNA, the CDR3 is TGTGCCAGCAGTACACTGACAGCCACCGGGGAGCTGTTTTTT.

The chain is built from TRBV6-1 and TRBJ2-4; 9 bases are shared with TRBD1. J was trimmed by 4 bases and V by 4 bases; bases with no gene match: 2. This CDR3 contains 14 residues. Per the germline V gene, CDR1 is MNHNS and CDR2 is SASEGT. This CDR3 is CASSAGQGKNIQYF. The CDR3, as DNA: TGTGCCAGCAGTGCGGGACAGGGAAAAAACATTCAGTACTTC.